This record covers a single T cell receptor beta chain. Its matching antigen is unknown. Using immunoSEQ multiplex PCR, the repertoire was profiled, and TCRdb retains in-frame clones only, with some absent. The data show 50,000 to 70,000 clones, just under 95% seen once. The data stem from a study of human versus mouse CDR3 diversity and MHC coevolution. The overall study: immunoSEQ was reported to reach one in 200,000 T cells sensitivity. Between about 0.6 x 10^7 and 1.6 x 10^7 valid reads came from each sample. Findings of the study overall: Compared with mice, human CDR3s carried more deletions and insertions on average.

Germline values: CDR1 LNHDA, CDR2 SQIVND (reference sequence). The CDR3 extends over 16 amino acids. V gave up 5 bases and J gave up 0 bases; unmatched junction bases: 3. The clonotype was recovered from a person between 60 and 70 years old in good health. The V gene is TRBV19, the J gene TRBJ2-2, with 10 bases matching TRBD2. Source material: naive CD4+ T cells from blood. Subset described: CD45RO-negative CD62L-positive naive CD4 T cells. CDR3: CASSPSGSANTGELFF. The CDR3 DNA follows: TGTGCCAGTAGTCCTAGCGGGAGCGCGAACACCGGGGAGCTGTTTTTT. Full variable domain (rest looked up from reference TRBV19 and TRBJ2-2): DGGITQSPKYLFRKEGQNVTLSCEQNLNHDAMYWYRQDPGQGLRLIYYSQIVNDFQKGDIAEGYSVSREKKESFPLTVTSAQKNPTAFYLCASSPSGSANTGELFFGEGSRLTVL.